This T cell receptor beta chain was found in a study of post-analysis software for immune sequencing data. At the level of the study: Multiple sclerosis in the patients followed relapsing-remitting, secondary progressive and progressive-relapsing courses. Whole-study results and caveats: Strong co-clustering by F measure was evident for samples that had been prepared in the same batch. Comparison of patients with controls showed roughly five TRBV segments more frequent in patients, TRBV5-6, TRBV5-1 and TRBV20-1 among them. Relative to controls, patients with multiple sclerosis showed significantly lower normalized Chao1 diversity.

TCR beta libraries were prepared from cDNA with unique molecular identifiers. TCRdb passed the PCR reads through MiXCR, listing each CDR3 protein once. The data hold approximately 460,000 distinct CDR3 sequences, with under 55% observed a single time. In the case of this clonotype: What it binds is not known.

CDR1 MDHEN and CDR2 SYDVKM come from the germline V gene. The ends lost 6 bases at V and 4 bases at J; junction bases unmatched: 6. This CDR3 comprises 15 residues. This sequence originates from a girl aged 5 to 17 with multiple sclerosis. The chain combines TRBV28 with TRBJ2-2, with TRBD2 matching over 9 bases. Sequenced: blood. CDR3 nucleotide sequence: TGTGCCAGCAGGCTTAGCGGGAGCCCCACCGGGGAGCTGTTTTTT. This gives the protein CASRLSGSPTGELFF.